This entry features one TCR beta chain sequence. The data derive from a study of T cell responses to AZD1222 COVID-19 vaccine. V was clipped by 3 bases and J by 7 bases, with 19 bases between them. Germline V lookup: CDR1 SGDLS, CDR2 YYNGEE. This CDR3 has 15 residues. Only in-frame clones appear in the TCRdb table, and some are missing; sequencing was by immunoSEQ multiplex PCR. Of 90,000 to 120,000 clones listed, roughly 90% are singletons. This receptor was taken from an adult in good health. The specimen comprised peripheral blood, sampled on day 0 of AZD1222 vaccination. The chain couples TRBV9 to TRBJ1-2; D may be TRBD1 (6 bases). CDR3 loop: CASSAAWGGSSGYTF. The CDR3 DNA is TGTGCCAGCAGCGCCGCCTGGGGGGGCTCAAGTGGCTACACCTTC.